This T cell receptor (beta chain) appears in the sequencing data of a study of Graves' ophthalmopathy and Graves' hyperthyroidism. V was pared by 3 bases and J by 2 bases, with 6 bases of the junction left unmatched. The CDR3 has 16 residues. The germline V gene encodes CDR1 SEHNR and CDR2 FQNEAQ (reference sequence). RNA transcripts served as template for amplifying TCR beta CDR3 sequences. First-round RT-PCR used HTBI primers; second-round multiplex PCR followed. TCRdb analysed the multiplex PCR reads with MiXCR anew, one entry per CDR3 protein. Found here are about 700,000 distinct CDR3 sequences, roughly 40% of them singletons; the top ten hold 44%.

The TCR originated in an adult man with Graves' ophthalmopathy. The chain has TRBV7-9 and TRBJ2-5, with 10 positions matching TRBD2. The sample consisted of peripheral blood. The chain's CDR3 is CASSFDLAGAQETQYF. As DNA, the CDR3 is TGTGCCAGCAGCTTCGATCTAGCGGGAGCTCAAGAGACCCAGTACTTC. Together with reference TRBV7-9 and TRBJ2-5, the CDR3 gives the full variable domain: DTGVSQNPRHKITKRGQNVTFRCDPISEHNRLYWYRQTLGQGPEFLTYFQNEAQLEKSRLLSDRFSAERPKGSFSTLEIQRTEQGDSAMYLCASSFDLAGAQETQYFGPGTRLLVL.